Sequencing of this T cell receptor beta chain was carried out in a study of T cell clonotyping in hematopoietic cell transplantation. TCRdb's table, derived via immunoSEQ multiplex PCR, lists solely in-frame clones and lacks some. The sample consists of some 30,000 clones, about three quarters of them appearing once. Study findings and constraints: At the given depth, recipient repertoires were over 95% de novo clonotypes. After transplant, recipient diversity fell while pathologically expanded clonotypes grew through day 180. CD4 and CD8 repertoire contributions could not be separated without sorting.

Time point here: recipient sample about 28 days before transplant, after cytoreduction. Recipients were bled about 28 days pretransplant and at posttransplant days 30, 100, 180. The CDR3 is made up of 14 amino acids. Germline-derived CDR1 and CDR2 are GTSNPN and SVGIG (reference sequence). J lost 6 bases, V lost 3 bases, and 10 bases had no gene match. A note on this clone: Its target is unknown.

The sequence came from a woman in her 30s with chronic myeloid leukemia. Some clones in this sample may be carry-over from other donors' samples. The specimen was peripheral blood mononuclear cells, collected before stem cell transplant. This chain connects TRBV30 to TRBJ1-2, with 7 positions matching TRBD1. The CDR3 spells CAWRDDREGDGYTF. For the CDR3, the DNA is TGTGCCTGGAGGGATGACAGGGAGGGGGATGGCTACACCTTC.